This TCR beta chain appears in the sequencing data of a study of CD8 T cells in ankylosing spondylitis. The study's findings and limits: The study identified a TCR beta motif of about eight highly homologous variants that appeared characteristic of ankylosing spondylitis blood. Relatively scarce in peripheral blood, disease-linked clones were CD8+.

TCRdb re-derived calls from the 5' RACE reads in MiXCR, one entry per CDR3 protein. The sample has about 310,000 distinct CDR3 sequences, around 20% seen once. The CDR3 loop spans 14 amino acids. The V and J ends lost 9 bases and 6 bases, in that order; junction bases with no gene match: 14. Per germline, CDR1 SGHRS and CDR2 YFSETQ. This clonotype was seen a handful of times. Its antigen remains unknown. V and J are TRBV5-1 and TRBJ2-7; 8 bases fit TRBD2. The TCR sequence derives from a female donor with ankylosing spondylitis or in good health (not recorded which). The sequencing input was blood, either unsorted or a sorted T cell fraction (not recorded which). The CDR3 loop reads CATTPGLGVTEQYF. CDR3 nucleotide sequence: TGCGCCACCACACCGGGACTAGGGGTAACCGAGCAGTACTTC.